This record covers a single T cell receptor (beta chain). Antigen: not known. CD45RO-negative, CCR7-selected cells formed the naive CD8 fraction, which excluded terminally differentiated effector memory CD45RA+ cells. This sample was taken from a study of shared clonotypes between healthy human individuals. Regarding the study as a whole: Clonotype sharing across several donors was observed for approximately 5% of naive CD4 clonotypes. Non-shared clonotypes displayed generation probabilities falling below those of clonotypes present in all four donors.

The length of the CDR3 is 13 residues. The V end lost 3 bases, the J end lost 5 bases, and 8 bases lay between the germline ends. Germline assignment: CDR1 MNHEY and CDR2 SMNVEV (reference sequence). The method was immunoSEQ multiplex PCR; TCRdb's version includes in-frame clones alone and lacks a portion of them. The sample has over 2,000,000 clones, 93% seen once. Sequencing was performed on naive CD8+ T cells from PBMCs. The origin of this receptor is a man between 18 and 35 years old in good health. Some clones in this sample may be carry-over from other donors' samples. The chain carries TRBV27 and TRBJ2-1; D remains unclear. CDR3 sequence (DNA): TGTGCCAGCAGTTTCAGGACCAACAATGAGCAGTTCTTC. It specifies CASSFRTNNEQFF.